The clone carrying this T cell receptor (beta chain) was counted at least ten times. Its specificity is not known. The source of the sample is a study of Graves' ophthalmopathy and Graves' hyperthyroidism. Study-level points and caveats: Ophthalmopathy progression was predicted by the model at approximately 71% sensitivity and roughly 72% specificity.

Trimming stripped 0 bases from V and 2 bases from J, with 12 bases between. The CDR3 runs to 15 residues. Looked up from germline, CDR1 is SGDLS and CDR2 is YYNGEE. Using RNA transcripts, the TCR beta CDR3 regions were amplified. The first round was an RT-PCR with HTBI primers, and the second round was a multiplex PCR. TCRdb used MiXCR to reprocess the multiplex PCR reads, holding one entry per CDR3 protein. The sample yields more than 550,000 distinct CDR3 sequences, about two fifths seen once. The sequence was collected from an adult man with Graves' ophthalmopathy. Sequencing used peripheral blood. The V and J genes are TRBV9 and TRBJ2-7; D assignment may be TRBD1 or TRBD2 (5 bases each). CDR3 sequence (DNA): TGTGCCAGCAGCGTAGAGTGGGACCGGACCTACGAGCAGTACTTC. It codes for CASSVEWDRTYEQYF.